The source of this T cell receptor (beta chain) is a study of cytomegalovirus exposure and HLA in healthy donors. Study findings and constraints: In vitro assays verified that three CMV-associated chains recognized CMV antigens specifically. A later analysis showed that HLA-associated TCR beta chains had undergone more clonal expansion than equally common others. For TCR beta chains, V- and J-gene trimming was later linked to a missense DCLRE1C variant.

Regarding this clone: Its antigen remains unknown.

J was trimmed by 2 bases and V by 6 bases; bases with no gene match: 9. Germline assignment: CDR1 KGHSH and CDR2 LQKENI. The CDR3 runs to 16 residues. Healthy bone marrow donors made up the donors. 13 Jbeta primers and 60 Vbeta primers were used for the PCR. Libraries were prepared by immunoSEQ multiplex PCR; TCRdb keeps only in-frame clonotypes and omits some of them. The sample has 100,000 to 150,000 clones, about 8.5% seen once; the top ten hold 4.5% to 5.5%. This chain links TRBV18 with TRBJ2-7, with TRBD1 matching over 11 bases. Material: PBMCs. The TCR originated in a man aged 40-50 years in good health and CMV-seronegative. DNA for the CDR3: TGTGCCAGCTCCCAAGAAGCGGGACAGGGGGCCTACGAGCAGTACTTC. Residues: CASSQEAGQGAYEQYF.